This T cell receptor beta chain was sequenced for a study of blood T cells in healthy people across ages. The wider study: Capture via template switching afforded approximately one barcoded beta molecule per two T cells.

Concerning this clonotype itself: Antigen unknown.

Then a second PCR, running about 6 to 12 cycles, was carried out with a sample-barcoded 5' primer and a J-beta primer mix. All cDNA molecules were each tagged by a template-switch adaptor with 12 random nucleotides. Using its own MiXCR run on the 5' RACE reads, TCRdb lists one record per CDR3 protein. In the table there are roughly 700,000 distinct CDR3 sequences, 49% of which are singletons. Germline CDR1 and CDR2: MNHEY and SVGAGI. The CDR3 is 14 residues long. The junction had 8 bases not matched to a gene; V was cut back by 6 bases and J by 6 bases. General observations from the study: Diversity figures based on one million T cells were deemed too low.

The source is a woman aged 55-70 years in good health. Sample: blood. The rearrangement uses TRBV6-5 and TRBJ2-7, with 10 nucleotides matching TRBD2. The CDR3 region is CASRLTSGKGEQYF. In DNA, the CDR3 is TGTGCCAGCAGGCTTACTAGCGGGAAGGGCGAGCAGTACTTC.